Sequencing of this TCR beta chain was carried out in a study of siplizumab effects on memory and regulatory T cells. Study-wide results and limits: Versus less than 35% in controls, the mappable alloreactive CD4+ clones averaged roughly 68% Treg-derived with siplizumab.

Comments on this clone: Its antigen is currently unknown.

Each sample contributed approximately 96,000 TCR templates to the assay. The data were produced by immunoSEQ multiplex PCR, yet TCRdb's version contains in-frame clones alone and is incomplete. The table lists about 100,000 clones, 80% to 95% of them singletons. The CDR3 is 13 amino acids. The germline V and J ends were trimmed by 4 bases and 2 bases, with 8 bases remaining between them. From germline, CDR1 is PRHDT and CDR2 FYEKMQ (reference sequence). The V gene is TRBV13, the J gene TRBJ2-5; D is possibly TRBD1 (5 bases). This TCR derives from a human donor in good health. Sequenced: non-Treg CD4+ T cells sorted from blood. The CDR3 bases are TGTGCCAGCAGCTCAAGGACACAAGAGACCCAGTACTTC. It yields the protein CASSSRTQETQYF.